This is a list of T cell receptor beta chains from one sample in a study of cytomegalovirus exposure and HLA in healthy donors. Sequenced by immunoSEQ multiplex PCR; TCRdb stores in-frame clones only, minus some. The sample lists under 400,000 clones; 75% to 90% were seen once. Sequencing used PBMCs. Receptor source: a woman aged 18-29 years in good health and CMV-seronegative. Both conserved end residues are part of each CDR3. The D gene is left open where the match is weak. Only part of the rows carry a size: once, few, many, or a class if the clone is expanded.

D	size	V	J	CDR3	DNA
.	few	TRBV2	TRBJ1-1	CASIGTPNTEAFF	TGTGCCAGCATCGGGACACCGAACACTGAAGCTTTCTTT
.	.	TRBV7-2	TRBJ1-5	CASSLGPNQPQHF	TGTGCCAGCAGCTTAGGGCCGAATCAGCCCCAGCATTTT
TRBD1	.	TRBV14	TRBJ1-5	CASSQAGTGGWSNQPQHF	TGTGCCAGCAGCCAAGCCGGGACAGGGGGATGGAGCAATCAGCCCCAGCATTTT
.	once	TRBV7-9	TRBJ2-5	CASSPRGGAEETQYF	TGTGCCAGCAGCCCACGGGGCGGGGCGGAAGAGACCCAGTACTTC
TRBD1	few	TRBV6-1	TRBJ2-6	CASRTGGSGANVLTF	TGTGCCAGCAGGACAGGGGGATCTGGGGCCAACGTCCTGACTTTC
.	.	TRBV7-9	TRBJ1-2	CASSLEEGFSHGYTF	TGTGCCAGCAGCTTAGAGGAGGGGTTCTCCCATGGCTACACCTTC
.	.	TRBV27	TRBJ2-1	CASSLTPGSWEFF	TGTGCCAGCAGTTTGACCCCCGGGTCCTGGGAGTTCTTC
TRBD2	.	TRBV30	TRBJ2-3	CAWSHPSGGKPDTQYF	TGTGCCTGGAGTCATCCCAGCGGGGGGAAACCAGATACGCAGTATTTT
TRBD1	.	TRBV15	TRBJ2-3	CATSRDQTGADTQYF	TGTGCCACCAGCAGAGATCAGACAGGGGCAGATACGCAGTATTTT
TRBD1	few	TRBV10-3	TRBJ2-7	CASIGQVHDEQYF	TGTGCCAGTATTGGACAGGTCCACGACGAGCAGTACTTC
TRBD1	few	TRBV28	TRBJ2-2	CASSIMTGGIAGELFF	TGTGCCAGCAGTATAATGACAGGGGGGATTGCCGGGGAGCTGTTTTTT
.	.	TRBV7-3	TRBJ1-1	CASSLNRPGWNTEAFF	TGTGCCAGCAGCTTAAATAGGCCAGGGTGGAACACTGAAGCTTTCTTT
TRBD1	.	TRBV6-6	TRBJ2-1	CASRDRAYNEQFF	TGTGCCAGCAGGGACAGGGCCTACAATGAGCAGTTCTTC
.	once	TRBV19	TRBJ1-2	CASRPRGQRPYGYTF	TGTGCCAGTAGACCTCGAGGACAGCGACCCTATGGCTACACCTTC
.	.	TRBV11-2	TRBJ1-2	CASSGWGGASNYGYTF	TGTGCCAGCAGCGGATGGGGTGGGGCCTCTAACTATGGCTACACCTTC
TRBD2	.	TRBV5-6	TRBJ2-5	CASSPRTSGGEETQYF	TGTGCCAGCAGCCCAAGGACTAGCGGGGGGGAGGAGACCCAGTACTTC
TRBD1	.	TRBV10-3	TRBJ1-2	CATGQGEGYTF	TGTGCCACAGGACAGGGGGAAGGCTACACCTTC
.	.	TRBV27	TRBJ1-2	CASSLRGGAGGYTF	TGTGCCAGCAGTTTACGGGGAGGAGCTGGAGGCTACACCTTC
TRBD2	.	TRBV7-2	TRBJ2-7	CASSIARTSGQYEQYF	TGTGCCAGCAGCATAGCCCGGACTAGCGGGCAATACGAGCAGTACTTC
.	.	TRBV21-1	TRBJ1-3	CASSKDSSSGNTIYF	TGTGCCAGCAGCAAAGACAGCAGCTCTGGAAACACCATATATTTT
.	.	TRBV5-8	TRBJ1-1	CASSLAFF	TGTGCCAGCAGCCTTGCTTTCTTT
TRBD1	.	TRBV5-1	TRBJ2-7	CASNLDRGGNEQYF	TGCGCCAGCAACCTCGACAGGGGAGGCAACGAGCAGTACTTC
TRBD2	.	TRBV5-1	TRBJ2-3	CASSPGLATDTQYF	TGCGCCAGCAGTCCCGGACTAGCGACAGATACGCAGTATTTT
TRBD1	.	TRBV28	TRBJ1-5	CASSLRTGGGQPQHF	TGTGCCAGCAGTTTACGGACAGGGGGCGGGCAGCCCCAGCATTTT
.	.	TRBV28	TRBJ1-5	CASSLTQLSNQPQHF	TGTGCCAGCAGTTTAACCCAGTTAAGCAATCAGCCCCAGCATTTT
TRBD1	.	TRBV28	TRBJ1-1	CASITGVANTEAFF	TGTGCCAGCATTACAGGGGTTGCGAACACTGAAGCTTTCTTT
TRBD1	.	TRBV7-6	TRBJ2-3	CASSSNRGRTDTQYF	TGTGCCAGCAGCTCCAACAGGGGGCGGACAGATACGCAGTATTTT
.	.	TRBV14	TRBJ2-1	CASSPLTSMDEQFF	TGTGCCAGCAGCCCTTTGACTAGTATGGATGAGCAGTTCTTC
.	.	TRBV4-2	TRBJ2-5	CASSQVPALGQETQYF	TGTGCCAGCAGCCAAGTCCCGGCCCTAGGCCAAGAGACCCAGTACTTC
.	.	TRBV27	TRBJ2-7	CASSFAAGTYEQYF	TGTGCCAGCAGTTTTGCGGCTGGAACCTACGAGCAGTACTTC
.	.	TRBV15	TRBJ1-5	CATSEQGGGQPQHF	TGTGCCACCAGCGAACAGGGCGGCGGACAGCCCCAGCATTTT
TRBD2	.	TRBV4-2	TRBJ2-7	CASSPKEVPGLAGGSYEQYF	TGTGCCAGCAGCCCCAAGGAGGTCCCGGGACTAGCGGGGGGAAGCTACGAGCAGTACTTC
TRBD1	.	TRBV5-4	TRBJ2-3	CASSAGRDRSTDTQYF	TGTGCCAGCAGCGCTGGCCGGGACAGAAGCACAGATACGCAGTATTTT
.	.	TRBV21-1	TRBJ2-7	CASSKSSSYEQYF	TGTGCCAGCAGCAAATCCAGCTCCTACGAGCAGTACTTC